This T cell receptor beta chain was found in a study of PD-1 blockade in classical Hodgkin lymphoma. Noted time point: cycle 4 day 1 (C4D1), after less than 7 weeks of nivolumab. Each and every patient relapsed after autologous stem cell transplantation, and patients got differing brentuximab vedotin exposure. J was trimmed by 1 base and V by 8 bases; bases with no gene match: 4. From germline, CDR1 is SQVTM and CDR2 ANQGSEA. This CDR3 spans 12 amino acids. Sequencing used immunoSEQ multiplex PCR; TCRdb keeps in-frame clones, though not all of them. The table includes some 90,000 clones, around four fifths detected once.

The receptor comes from a human donor with classical Hodgkin lymphoma. The V call is TRBV29-1, the J call TRBJ1-1, with TRBD1 matching 7 bases. Sample: peripheral blood mononuclear cells (PBMCs), taken before the fourth cycle of nivolumab. Written as DNA, the CDR3 is TGCAGCTTCCGGACAGGGAACACTGAAGCTTTCTTT. It translates to CSFRTGNTEAFF.